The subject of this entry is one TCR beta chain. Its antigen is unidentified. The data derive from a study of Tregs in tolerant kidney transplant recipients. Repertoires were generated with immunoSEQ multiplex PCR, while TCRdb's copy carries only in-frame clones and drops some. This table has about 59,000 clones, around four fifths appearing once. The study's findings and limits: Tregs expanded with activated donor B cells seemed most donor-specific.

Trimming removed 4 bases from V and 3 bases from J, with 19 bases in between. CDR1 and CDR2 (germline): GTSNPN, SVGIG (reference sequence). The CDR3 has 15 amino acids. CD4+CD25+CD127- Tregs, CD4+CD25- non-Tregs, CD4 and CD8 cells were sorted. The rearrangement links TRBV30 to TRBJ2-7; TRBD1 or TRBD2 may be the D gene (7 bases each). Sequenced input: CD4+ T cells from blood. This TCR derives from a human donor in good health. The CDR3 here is CAWTDGPGGDYEQYF. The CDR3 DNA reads TGTGCCTGGACCGATGGGCCAGGGGGGGACTACGAGCAGTACTTC.